Below are 26 T cell receptor beta chains sequenced from a single sample in a study of OX40 agonist ivuxolimab in advanced cancers. Sequenced by immunoSEQ multiplex PCR; TCRdb stores in-frame clones only, minus some. The repertoire includes some 33,000 clones, 74% of them detected once, and roughly an eighth sits in the top ten. This sample comprised CD4+ or CD8+ T cells sorted from blood, obtained in a trial of the OX40 agonist ivuxolimab. These receptors were collected from an adult with an advanced solid tumor such as melanoma, head and neck, liver or kidney cancer.

The CDR3 is CATSRAGGFYTF. The CDR3 DNA is TGTGCCACCAGCAGAGCAGGGGGATTCTACACCTTC. The V call is TRBV15, the J call TRBJ1-2; 7 nucleotides line up with TRBD1. This CDR3 is built from 12 residues. After removal of 1 base from V and 10 bases from J, the junction contained 3 bases not matched to a gene. CDR1 is LNHNV, CDR2 YYDKDF, per germline (reference sequence). Full variable domain (outside the CDR3, taken from reference TRBV15 and TRBJ1-2): DAMVIQNPRYQVTQFGKPVTLSCSQTLNHNVMYWYQQKSSQAPKLLFHYYDKDFNNEADTPDNFQSRRPNTSFCFLDIRSPGLGDTAMYLCATSRAGGFYTFGSGTRLTVV.

The chain links TRBV5-4 to TRBJ2-7; 8 bases are shared with TRBD2. CDR1 SGHNT and CDR2 YYREEE come from the germline V gene (reference sequence). This CDR3 spans 14 amino acids. The V segment lost 1 base and the J segment 4 bases; nucleotides outside the gene matches: 4. CDR3 sequence reads: CASSLSGGSYEQYF. Here the CDR3 DNA reads TGTGCCAGCAGCTTGAGCGGGGGTTCGTACGAGCAGTACTTC.

The chain carries TRBV6-1 and TRBJ1-1; no definite D call. The V gene's germline CDR1 is MNHNS and CDR2 SASEGT. The length of the CDR3 is 13 residues. Trimming removed 2 bases at V and 6 bases at J, with 10 bases between. The CDR3, as DNA: TGTGCCAGCAGTGAACTGGGAAGGGCTGAAGCTTTCTTT. This gives the protein CASSELGRAEAFF.

The chain joins TRBV7-2 to TRBJ2-1, with D possibly being TRBD1 (5 bases). The CDR3 contains 15 residues. Trimming left V 5 bases short and J 9 bases short, with 20 bases between. CDR1 and CDR2 (germline): SGHTA, FQGNSA. The chain's CDR3 is CASSPTAGYLGEQFF. CDR3 in DNA: TGTGCCAGCAGCCCGACGGCAGGGTACCTCGGTGAGCAGTTCTTC.

The chain recombines TRBV28 with TRBJ1-5, with D unresolved. This CDR3 has 14 amino acids. The germline gives CDR1 MDHEN, CDR2 SYDVKM. The V and J ends lost 3 bases and 4 bases respectively, with 10 bases between them. The CDR3 DNA is TGTGCCAGCAGTTTTAACGGAAATAATCAGCCCCAGCATTTT. The encoded protein is CASSFNGNNQPQHF.

CDR3 in amino acids: CARHDRAGFMNTEAFF. DNA for the CDR3: TGTGCCAGACACGACAGGGCCGGGTTCATGAACACTGAAGCTTTCTTT. This chain joins TRBV19 and TRBJ1-1, with 7 nucleotides matching TRBD1. V lost 9 bases, J lost 0 bases, and 13 bases stayed unmatched. CDR3 length: 16 amino acids. The germline V gene encodes CDR1 LNHDA and CDR2 SQIVND (reference sequence).

V is TRBV10-3 and J is TRBJ2-1; D remains ambiguous. This CDR3 has 15 residues. Trimming removed 6 bases at V and 8 bases at J, with 20 bases between. The germline CDR1 and CDR2 sequences are ENHRY and SYGVKD. CDR3 residues: CAISRVTSATYEQFF. CDR3 sequence (DNA): TGTGCCATCAGCCGTGTAACCTCCGCTACCTATGAGCAGTTCTTC.

The table lists this clone with a few counts. The chain carries TRBV5-1 and TRBJ1-2; D is undetermined. Germline CDR1 is SGHRS and CDR2 is YFSETQ. The CDR3 is 12 amino acids. Trimming removed 5 bases at V and 0 bases at J, with 5 bases between. For the CDR3, the DNA is TGCGCCAGCAGAGGAGCTAACTATGGCTACACCTTC. This gives the protein CASRGANYGYTF. The whole variable domain, filled in from reference TRBV5-1 and TRBJ1-2, reads KAGVTQTPRYLIKTRGQQVTLSCSPISGHRSVSWYQQTPGQGLQFLFEYFSETQRNKGNFPGRFSGRQFSNSRSEMNVSTLELGDSALYLCASRGANYGYTFGSGTRLTVV.

The chain recombines TRBV19 with TRBJ1-1; D unresolved. The CDR3 runs to 16 residues. CDR1 is LNHDA, CDR2 SQIVND, per germline (reference sequence). The V end was cut by 5 bases, the J end by 0 bases, with 16 bases between. CDR3 nucleotide sequence: TGTGCCAGTAGTTATCTACAAGGAGAACTGAACACTGAAGCTTTCTTT. Protein product: CASSYLQGELNTEAFF.

V gene TRBV25-1 combines with J gene TRBJ1-2; TRBD1 agrees at 9 bases. The CDR3 totals 15 residues. CDR1 and CDR2 (germline): MGHDK, SYGVNS. V lost 3 bases to trimming and J lost 3 bases; unmatched junction nucleotides: 5. CDR3 residues: CASSDPGQGDYGYTF. The CDR3 DNA reads TGTGCCAGCAGTGATCCGGGACAGGGAGACTATGGCTACACCTTC.

In this sample, this clone turned up once. This chain connects TRBV6-5 to TRBJ1-5, with D tentatively TRBD1 (5 bases). The germline V gene encodes CDR1 MNHEY and CDR2 SVGAGI. This CDR3 is 15 amino acids long. V lost 6 bases and J lost 3, with 15 bases in between. CDR3 protein: CASRPAGGINQPQHF. CDR3 nucleotides: TGTGCCAGCAGGCCTGCCGGGGGGATCAATCAGCCCCAGCATTTT.

This chain links TRBV25-1 with TRBJ2-7, with D maybe TRBD1 (6 bases). CDR1 and CDR2 from the germline V gene are MGHDK and SYGVNS. Deletions cut 3 bases from V and 3 bases from J, with 12 bases between. The CDR3 is 14 amino acids. The CDR3 DNA reads as TGTGCCAGCAGTGACCACAGGGACGACTACGAGCAGTACTTC. Residues: CASSDHRDDYEQYF.

This clone was recorded only once. The chain employs TRBV19 and TRBJ1-3; D is unresolved. The V and J ends lost 4 bases and 2 bases respectively, with 6 bases between them. The CDR3 covers 13 residues. Germline loops: CDR1 LNHDA, CDR2 SQIVND (reference sequence). Written as DNA, the CDR3 is TGTGCCAGTAGTAGCTGGGCTGGAAACACCATATATTTT. Its translation is CASSSWAGNTIYF. The variable domain in full, completed from reference TRBV19 and TRBJ1-3, reads DGGITQSPKYLFRKEGQNVTLSCEQNLNHDAMYWYRQDPGQGLRLIYYSQIVNDFQKGDIAEGYSVSREKKESFPLTVTSAQKNPTAFYLCASSSWAGNTIYFGEGSWLTVV.

In this sample, this clone turned up once. The chain has TRBV28 and TRBJ1-3, with D possibly TRBD1 on 5 matching bases. CDR1 is MDHEN, CDR2 SYDVKM, per germline. CDR3 size: 13 residues. Trimming took off 7 bases at V and 0 bases at J, with 7 bases between the two ends. The DNA for the CDR3 is TGTGCCAGCACGGACATCTCTGGAAACACCATATATTTT. As protein: CASTDISGNTIYF. Drawing the rest from reference TRBV28 and TRBJ1-3, the complete variable domain is DVKVTQSSRYLVKRTGEKVFLECVQDMDHENMFWYRQDPGLGLRLIYFSYDVKMKEKGDIPEGYSVSREKKERFSLILESASTNQTSMYLCASTDISGNTIYFGEGSWLTVV.

The rearrangement links TRBV4-1 to TRBJ2-1, with a possible D match to TRBD2 (5 bases). With 4 bases removed from V and 7 bases from J, the gap between germline ends came to 8 bases. Germline loops: CDR1 MGHRA, CDR2 YSYEKL. This CDR3 is built from 12 residues. The CDR3 loop is CASSLGENEQFF. The CDR3 DNA reads TGCGCCAGCAGCCTCGGGGAAAATGAGCAGTTCTTC.

This chain links TRBV7-9 with TRBJ2-5; unclear D gene. Trimming took off 2 bases at V and 0 bases at J, with 13 bases between the two ends. The CDR3 loop spans 16 amino acids. Germline V gene data show CDR1 as SEHNR and CDR2 as FQNEAQ (reference sequence). The chain's CDR3 is CASSLMGSRYQETQYF. As DNA, the CDR3 is TGTGCCAGCAGCTTAATGGGGTCACGGTACCAAGAGACCCAGTACTTC.

This chain joins TRBV7-9 and TRBJ1-2; 7 nucleotides line up with TRBD1. Germline V gene sequence: CDR1 SEHNR, CDR2 FQNEAQ (reference sequence). With V trimmed by 1 base and J by 1 base, 9 bases remained unmatched. The CDR3 has 17 residues. CDR3 nucleotide sequence: TGTGCCAGCAGCTTAGATTTGGGACAGACTTATAACTATGGCTACACCTTC. It yields the protein CASSLDLGQTYNYGYTF.

The chain carries TRBV7-9 and TRBJ1-1; D might be TRBD1 (6 bases). The CDR3 runs 15 residues. V lost 5 bases, J lost 5 bases, and 18 bases lay in between. CDR1 and CDR2 from the germline V gene are SEHNR and FQNEAQ (reference sequence). The CDR3 loop reads CASSNWDTGTTEAFF. CDR3 nucleotides: TGTGCCAGCAGCAACTGGGACACAGGAACGACTGAAGCTTTCTTT.

This chain uses TRBV5-1 with TRBJ2-3, with TRBD2 matching 13 bases. The V gene end was trimmed by 7 bases and the J gene end by 3 bases; junction bases not matched to a gene: 8. The CDR3 has 16 residues. Per germline, CDR1 SGHRS and CDR2 YFSETQ. As DNA, the CDR3 is TGCGCCAGCCGAACCGGACTAGCGGGGGAGACAGATACGCAGTATTTT. It translates to CASRTGLAGETDTQYF.

The rearrangement joins TRBV5-1 to TRBJ1-2; D is possibly TRBD1 (6 bases). The germline V gene has CDR1 SGHRS and CDR2 YFSETQ. V was trimmed by 3 bases and J by 2 bases, leaving 14 bases between them. CDR3 length equals 15 residues. CDR3 sequence (DNA): TGCGCCAGCAGCTGGACAACAGGGAGAAACTATGGCTACACCTTC. This encodes CASSWTTGRNYGYTF.

V gene TRBV4-2 combines with J gene TRBJ1-5, with TRBD1 matching over 7 bases. Germline values: CDR1 LGHNA, CDR2 YNFKEQ. Unmatched junction bases numbered 10, after V lost 1 base and J lost 7 bases. The CDR3 has 16 residues. CDR3 region: CASSQVVGGAGQPQHF. CDR3 sequence (DNA): TGTGCCAGCAGCCAAGTAGTAGGGGGCGCGGGGCAGCCCCAGCATTTT.

This clone was counted between two and nine times. This chain uses TRBV2 with TRBJ2-5; unclear D gene. CDR1 and CDR2 from the germline V gene are SNHLY and FYNNEI. Trimming took 3 bases from V and 2 from J, leaving 7 bases between them. This CDR3 comprises 13 residues. In DNA, the CDR3 is TGTGCCAGCAGTGATAACGGACAAGAGACCCAGTACTTC. Its translation is CASSDNGQETQYF.

This clone was detected a few times. The rearrangement uses TRBV18 and TRBJ1-6, with D possibly matching TRBD1 (6 bases). Germline V gene sequence: CDR1 KGHSH, CDR2 LQKENI. Trimming shortened V by 6 bases and J by 6 bases, and 15 bases separated the two germline ends. CDR3 size: 15 residues. CDR3 sequence (DNA): TGTGCCAGCTCGGATGGGGGGGCTCGTAATTCACCCCTCCACTTT. It encodes CASSDGGARNSPLHF. The whole variable domain, filled in from reference TRBV18 and TRBJ1-6, reads NAGVMQNPRHLVRRRGQEARLRCSPMKGHSHVYWYRQLPEEGLKFMVYLQKENIIDESGMPKERFSAEFPKEGPSILRIQQVVRGDSAAYFCASSDGGARNSPLHFGNGTRLTVT.

This clone was recorded a few times. CDR3 sequence (DNA): TGTGCCAGCAGCTGGACCCCCAGGGCCGACACCTTC. It specifies CASSWTPRADTF. This rearrangement joins TRBV5-5 to TRBJ1-2, with D possibly matching TRBD1 (5 bases). The germline gives CDR1 SGHKS, CDR2 YYEKEE (reference sequence). V was pared by 3 bases and J by 12 bases, with 15 bases between. The CDR3 has 12 residues.

This rearrangement joins TRBV6-6 to TRBJ1-1, with D uncertain. The CDR3 spans 14 residues. With 8 bases removed from V and 1 base from J, the gap between germline ends came to 14 bases. Per the germline V gene, CDR1 is MNHNY and CDR2 is SVGAGI (reference sequence). The DNA for the CDR3 is TGTGCCAGCTCCCGTGTGGGCCGGAACACTGAAGCTTTCTTT. This codes for CASSRVGRNTEAFF.

This sequence joins TRBV7-9 and TRBJ2-3; D is unclear. The length of the CDR3 is 12 residues. CDR1 and CDR2 from the germline V gene are SEHNR and FQNEAQ (reference sequence). V lost 3 bases, J lost 2 bases, and 3 bases lay in between. The CDR3 loop reads CASSFSTDTQYF. CDR3 nucleotide sequence: TGTGCCAGCAGCTTTTCCACAGATACGCAGTATTTT.